This TCR beta chain was captured by sequencing in a study of cytomegalovirus exposure and HLA in healthy donors. Whole-study context: HLA-typed donors contributed some 85 million unique TCRs, which were held in an early data release.

With respect to this clone: Its antigen is not identified.

The V gene's germline CDR1 is SQVTM and CDR2 ANQGSEA. This CDR3 is built from 11 residues. V was shortened by 6 bases and J by 3 bases, with 8 bases between the two germline ends. 60 Vbeta and 13 Jbeta primers were used in PCR. Assay used: immunoSEQ multiplex PCR; TCRdb lists only in-frame clones, some missing. Of 90,000 to 120,000 clones in the sample, 60% to 80% are singletons; the top ten hold 5.8%. Findings and caveats of the study: Later analysis associated a missense DCLRE1C variant with TCR beta V- and J-gene trimming.

V gene TRBV29-1 combines with J gene TRBJ2-5; tentatively, D is TRBD2 (6 bases). The sequence derives from a man aged 60-69 years in good health and CMV-seropositive. Sequenced material: PBMCs. The CDR3 DNA sequence: TGCAGCGTGGGGGGTGAAGAGACCCAGTACTTC. It codes for CSVGGEETQYF.